What follows is one T cell receptor (beta chain) and its context. This entry belongs to a study of cytomegalovirus exposure and HLA in healthy donors. With 60 Vbeta and 13 Jbeta primers, the PCR was carried out. TCRdb's copy holds only in-frame clones and misses some; the assay was immunoSEQ multiplex PCR. This table holds some 140,000 clones, roughly 80% found once. The CDR3 length is 15 residues. Unmatched junction bases numbered 5, after V lost 5 bases and J lost 0 bases. Germline CDR1 and CDR2: MNHNY and SVGAGI (reference sequence). The specimen was PBMCs. The chain recombines TRBV6-6 with TRBJ1-1; TRBD1 matches at 8 bases. The receptor comes from a woman aged 45-60 years in good health and CMV-seropositive. This chain's CDR3 is CASSPDRGMNTEAFF. The CDR3 region has the DNA TGTGCCAGCAGTCCTGACAGGGGAATGAACACTGAAGCTTTCTTT.